Given below is one TCR beta chain in context. Its target is not known. People in the study who had HIV all got their treatment in the United States. These data are taken from a study of long-term antiretroviral therapy in people with HIV. A v3.0 immunoSEQ assay was performed at survey level. Sequencing of each sample targeted roughly 35,000-55,000 T-cell genomes. Sequencing was performed with immunoSEQ multiplex PCR; in TCRdb, only in-frame clones are kept and a portion is missing. This table has roughly 29,000 clones, roughly 96% appearing once. Study findings and constraints: At every time point, clones expanded before ART dominated the repertoire.

The TCR was taken from a man aged 30 to 45 with HIV. Specimen: unsorted PBMCs, collected 5.3 years after starting antiretroviral therapy.

As DNA, the CDR3 is TGTGCCAGCAGCCAAGGATGGCGGACTGAGGGGACCTACGAGCAGTACTTC. Protein: CASSQGWRTEGTYEQYF. J is TRBJ2-7 and V is TRBV4-2; either TRBD1 or TRBD2 may fit D (5 bases each). In germline, CDR1 is LGHNA, CDR2 YNFKEQ. There are 17 residues in the CDR3. V was pared by 1 base and J by 2 bases, with 18 bases between.